These 8 T cell receptor beta chains came from one sample sequenced in a study of blood T cell repertoires in COVID-19. The protocol was immunoSEQ multiplex PCR, while the TCRdb copy is restricted to in-frame clones and leaves out a portion. Among about 310,000 clones listed, over 75% were seen once. The sequencing input was peripheral blood. The receptors stem from a man between 50 and 59 years old with active or convalescent COVID-19.

This clone was counted a few times. The rearrangement joins TRBV3-1 (or the pseudogene TRBV3-2) to TRBJ1-2, with D unclear. The germline V gene has CDR1 LGHDT and CDR2 YNNKEL (reference sequence). The V and J ends lost 1 base and 8 bases respectively, with 11 bases between them. The CDR3 contains 13 residues. CDR3 DNA sequence: TGTGCCAGCAGCCAAGGGGCGATGGGCGGCTACACCTTC. Amino acid sequence: CASSQGAMGGYTF.

V gene TRBV19 combines with J gene TRBJ1-1; maybe TRBD1 (6 bases). Trimming left V 1 base short and J 4 bases short, with 19 bases between. Germline V gene lookup returns CDR1 LNHDA and CDR2 SQIVND (reference sequence). CDR3 length: 17 amino acids. CDR3 nucleotide sequence: TGTGCCAGTAGTATAGGGTCTACGGCAGGGGATATCACTGAAGCTTTCTTT. It encodes CASSIGSTAGDITEAFF. Variable domain in full (rest from reference TRBV19 and TRBJ1-1): DGGITQSPKYLFRKEGQNVTLSCEQNLNHDAMYWYRQDPGQGLRLIYYSQIVNDFQKGDIAEGYSVSREKKESFPLTVTSAQKNPTAFYLCASSIGSTAGDITEAFFGQGTRLTVV.

The chain has TRBV19 and TRBJ2-5; D unclear. V lost 6 bases to trimming and J lost 5 bases, with 13 bases between them. This CDR3 region has 13 residues. The germline V gene encodes CDR1 LNHDA and CDR2 SQIVND (reference sequence). The CDR3 nucleotides read TGTGCCAGTAGCGAGACGGGTGGGGAGACCCAGTACTTC. This codes for CASSETGGETQYF.

This clone was counted between two and nine times. V usage is TRBV11-2 and J usage is TRBJ2-5; tentative D call: TRBD2 (6 bases). Per germline, CDR1 SGHAT and CDR2 FQNNGV. V was trimmed by 3 bases and J by 5 bases, leaving 16 bases between them. The CDR3 is made up of 15 amino acids. CDR3 protein: CASSFAAGRGETQYF. CDR3 DNA: TGTGCCAGCAGCTTTGCGGCGGGACGGGGGGAGACCCAGTACTTC.

The chain has TRBV4-3 and TRBJ2-3, with D perhaps TRBD2 (6 bases). Germline lookup yields CDR1 LGHNA and CDR2 YSLEER. The CDR3 spans 22 residues. Trimming took 0 bases from V and 0 from J, leaving 28 bases between them. CDR3 protein: CASSQDAPRRGNNPGSTDTQYF. The DNA for the CDR3 is TGCGCCAGCAGCCAAGACGCCCCTCGGAGGGGTAACAACCCCGGGAGCACAGATACGCAGTATTTT.

The chain employs TRBV2 and TRBJ1-1; TRBD1 matches at 7 bases. J lost 5 bases, V lost 5 bases, and 8 bases had no gene match. Germline V gene lookup returns CDR1 SNHLY and CDR2 FYNNEI. The CDR3 is made up of 14 amino acids. For the CDR3, the DNA is TGTGCCAGCAGTTCTCGGACAGGTGATACTGAAGCTTTCTTT. Amino acids: CASSSRTGDTEAFF.

The V call is TRBV14, the J call TRBJ1-1; D ambiguous. The V and J ends lost 2 bases and 5 bases respectively, with 12 bases between them. The V gene's germline CDR1 is SGHDN and CDR2 FVKESK. This CDR3 comprises 14 residues. The CDR3 loop reads CASSQSSVLTEAFF. Here the CDR3 DNA reads TGTGCCAGCAGCCAATCTTCCGTTTTGACTGAAGCTTTCTTT.

This chain joins TRBV27 and TRBJ1-1; no clear D. Trimming took 5 bases from V and 4 from J, leaving 17 bases between them. CDR3 length: 15 amino acids. Germline CDR1 MNHEY, CDR2 SMNVEV (reference sequence). The CDR3 region is CASSPDLGGITEAFF. The CDR3 bases are TGTGCCAGCAGTCCGGACCTTGGCGGGATCACTGAAGCTTTCTTT.